This entry lists 23 T cell receptor beta chains sequenced from one sample in a study of shared clonotypes between healthy human individuals. Terminally differentiated effector memory CD45RA+ cells were excluded from the naive CD8 cells, which were CD45RO-negative and positively selected for CCR7. The data were produced by immunoSEQ multiplex PCR, yet TCRdb's version contains in-frame clones alone and is incomplete. The sample holds around 2,000,000 clones; 85% to 95% are singletons and the top ten take around 1.7%. The sequenced material came from naive CD8+ T cells from PBMCs. Receptors were obtained from a man aged 18 to 30 in good health. Some clones in this sample may be carry-over from other donors' samples.

V gene TRBV18 combines with J gene TRBJ2-7; D is undetermined. The germline V gene encodes CDR1 KGHSH and CDR2 LQKENI. CDR3 size: 15 residues. Trimming left V 3 bases short and J 2 bases short, with 14 bases between. CDR3 DNA sequence: TGTGCCAGCTCACCGGCGGACCCCTCGGCCTACGAGCAGTACTTC. Protein sequence: CASSPADPSAYEQYF.

The genes are TRBV6-5 and TRBJ2-7; weak D call: TRBD2 (6 bases). This CDR3 has 14 residues. Trimming pared 9 bases from V and 4 bases from J, leaving 19 bases between. Germline V gene lookup returns CDR1 MNHEY and CDR2 SVGAGI. The CDR3 DNA reads TGTGCCAGTCGATTGGAGCGGGCACCGTACGAGCAGTACTTC. Amino acids: CASRLERAPYEQYF.

There are a few counts of this clone. This rearrangement joins TRBV2 to TRBJ1-1; D gene ambiguous. The germline V gene encodes CDR1 SNHLY and CDR2 FYNNEI. Trimming left V 4 bases short and J 1 base short, with 7 bases between. The CDR3 runs to 13 residues. CDR3 loop: CASSADGNTEAFF. The CDR3 DNA follows: TGTGCCAGCAGTGCCGACGGGAACACTGAAGCTTTCTTT.

V and J are TRBV27 and TRBJ2-5; D tentatively reads TRBD1 or TRBD2 (6 bases each). From germline, CDR1 is MNHEY and CDR2 SMNVEV (reference sequence). V was cut by 6 bases and J by 4 bases, with 24 bases left in between. The CDR3 is made up of 17 amino acids. CDR3 bases: TGTGCCAGCAGGCCGCAGGTGTTGGTAGGGGGGATAGAGACCCAGTACTTC. This gives the protein CASRPQVLVGGIETQYF.

This chain uses TRBV7-9 with TRBJ2-1; D possibly matches TRBD1 or TRBD2 (5 bases each). V gave up 4 bases and J gave up 3 bases, with 13 bases separating them. The germline CDR1 and CDR2 sequences are SEHNR and FQNEAQ (reference sequence). CDR3 length: 15 residues. The CDR3 sequence: CASSSTGTSYNEQFF. The DNA of the CDR3 is TGTGCCAGCAGCTCCACCGGGACCAGCTACAATGAGCAGTTCTTC.

This clone was picked up one time. V is TRBV9 and J is TRBJ2-2, with D maybe TRBD1 (6 bases). CDR3 size: 12 residues. The V gene lost 5 bases and the J gene lost 6 bases, with 8 bases spanning the gap. Germline CDR1 is SGDLS and CDR2 is YYNGEE. CDR3 bases: TGTGCCAGCAGACAGGGAGCCGGGGAGCTGTTTTTT. Translated: CASRQGAGELFF.

A word on this clone: Other DNA sequences from this sample encode an identical CDR3 as well. The rearrangement joins TRBV28 to TRBJ1-1; D is unresolved. Germline CDR1 is MDHEN and CDR2 is SYDVKM. This CDR3 has 14 residues. V lost 5 bases, J lost 1 base, and 11 bases lay in between. This CDR3 reads CASSLEGRNTEAFF. The DNA of the CDR3 is TGTGCCAGCAGTCTCGAGGGTAGGAACACTGAAGCTTTCTTT. The full variable domain, rest sourced from reference TRBV28 and TRBJ1-1, is DVKVTQSSRYLVKRTGEKVFLECVQDMDHENMFWYRQDPGLGLRLIYFSYDVKMKEKGDIPEGYSVSREKKERFSLILESASTNQTSMYLCASSLEGRNTEAFFGQGTRLTVV.

The chain links TRBV9 to TRBJ2-1; TRBD2 is a possible D gene (7 bases). CDR1 and CDR2 (germline): SGDLS, YYNGEE. The germline V and J ends were trimmed by 0 bases and 8 bases, with 15 bases remaining between them. The CDR3 runs 15 residues. In nucleotides, the CDR3 is TGTGCCAGCAGCGTAGAGGGGGGGACTATGGATGAGCAGTTCTTC. Its protein product is CASSVEGGTMDEQFF. Based on the CDR3 plus reference TRBV9 and TRBJ2-1, the full variable domain is DSGVTQTPKHLITATGQRVTLRCSPRSGDLSVYWYQQSLDQGLQFLIQYYNGEERAKGNILERFSAQQFPDLHSELNLSSLELGDSALYFCASSVEGGTMDEQFFGPGTRLTVL.

The CDR3 coding sequence is TGCAGCGTTGAAACAGGGTTTAGCACAGATACGCAGTATTTT. It specifies CSVETGFSTDTQYF. The V and J genes are TRBV29-1 and TRBJ2-3, with D tentatively TRBD1 (6 bases). This CDR3 spans 14 amino acids. Trimming cost V 2 bases and J 0 bases, with 9 bases left between them. Germline CDR1 reads SQVTM; CDR2 reads ANQGSEA.

The chain couples TRBV5-8 to TRBJ1-5; D not resolved. In germline, CDR1 is SGHTS, CDR2 YDEGEE. The CDR3 contains 13 residues. The V and J ends lost 1 base and 4 bases respectively, with 6 bases between them. The CDR3 region is CASSLTANQPQHF. The CDR3 DNA reads TGTGCCAGCAGCTTGACGGCAAATCAGCCCCAGCATTTT.

The chain has TRBV14 and TRBJ2-5; D uncertain. The J call is doubtful: the DNA matches TRBJ2-7 better. Germline V gives CDR1 SGHDN, CDR2 FVKESK. The CDR3 has 12 residues. The CDR3: CASSQAGHEQYF. In nucleotides, the CDR3 is TGTGCCAGCAGCCAAGCGGGCCACGAGCAGTACTTC.

This chain connects TRBV15 to TRBJ2-5; TRBD1 aligns across 8 bases. There are 16 residues in the CDR3. Trimming removed 3 bases from V and 7 bases from J; junction bases left unmatched: 13. Germline V CDR1 and CDR2: LNHNV, YYDKDF (reference sequence). The CDR3 bases are TGTGCCACCAGCAGCGGGGCAGGGGGCCCCAAGGGGACCCAGTACTTC. Protein: CATSSGAGGPKGTQYF. The full variable domain, with the rest looked up from reference TRBV15 and TRBJ2-5, is DAMVIQNPRYQVTQFGKPVTLSCSQTLNHNVMYWYQQKSSQAPKLLFHYYDKDFNNEADTPDNFQSRRPNTSFCFLDIRSPGLGDTAMYLCATSSGAGGPKGTQYFGPGTRLLVL.

V is TRBV30 and J is TRBJ2-3, with 13 bases identical to TRBD2. J was trimmed by 5 bases and V by 3 bases; bases with no gene match: 11. The CDR3 has 17 amino acids. In germline, CDR1 is GTSNPN, CDR2 SVGIG (reference sequence). The CDR3, as DNA: TGTGCCTGGAGCGTTTCGACTAGCGGGAGGTATCGAGATACGCAGTATTTT. Protein product: CAWSVSTSGRYRDTQYF.

The genes are TRBV9 and TRBJ2-1; 7 bases are shared with TRBD2. Losses at the gene ends were 4 bases for V and 6 bases for J; bases not matched to a gene: 4. Germline CDR1 SGDLS, CDR2 YYNGEE. The CDR3 spans 13 residues. In nucleotides, the CDR3 is TGTGCCAGCAGCCTAGCGGACCCCAATGAGCAGTTCTTC. Amino acid sequence: CASSLADPNEQFF.

The genes are TRBV27 and TRBJ2-1; D may correspond to TRBD1 or TRBD2 (5 bases each). This CDR3 has 15 residues. CDR1 and CDR2 from the germline V gene are MNHEY and SMNVEV (reference sequence). Deletions cut 2 bases from V and 4 bases from J, with 12 bases between. The CDR3 DNA follows: TGTGCCAGCAGTTTAGTTCAGGGACCATACAATGAGCAGTTCTTC. It is translated as CASSLVQGPYNEQFF.

This chain joins TRBV5-4 and TRBJ2-7; D is unclear. This CDR3 has 14 amino acids. From germline, CDR1 is SGHNT and CDR2 YYREEE (reference sequence). With 5 bases removed from V and 5 bases from J, the gap between germline ends came to 17 bases. This chain's CDR3 is CASSGGRVLNEQYF. The CDR3 nucleotides are TGTGCCAGCAGTGGTGGTAGGGTTCTTAACGAGCAGTACTTC.

V usage is TRBV28 and J usage is TRBJ1-3; unclear D gene. Trimming removed 2 bases from V and 4 bases from J, with 9 bases in between. CDR1 MDHEN and CDR2 SYDVKM come from the germline V gene. The CDR3 is 14 residues long. CDR3 loop: CASSLRPRGNTIYF. The DNA for the CDR3 is TGTGCCAGCAGTTTACGTCCTAGAGGAAACACCATATATTTT.

The rearrangement uses TRBV27 and TRBJ1-2, with D perhaps TRBD1 (5 bases). The V end was cut by 5 bases, the J end by 5 bases, with 15 bases between. CDR1 and CDR2 from the germline V gene are MNHEY and SMNVEV (reference sequence). CDR3 length equals 14 residues. The CDR3 sequence is CASSAREEGYGYTF. CDR3 coding DNA: TGTGCCAGCAGTGCCCGGGAGGAGGGGTATGGCTACACCTTC.

Concerning this clone itself: Other DNA sequences from this sample encode an identical CDR3 as well. V usage is TRBV10-2 and J usage is TRBJ2-7; unclear D gene. Germline V gene data show CDR1 as WSHSY and CDR2 as SAAADI. The V end was cut by 4 bases, the J end by 5 bases, with 6 bases between. CDR3 size: 11 residues. The CDR3 coding sequence is TGCGCCAGCAGTGCTGGGCACGAGCAGTACTTC. Amino acids: CASSAGHEQYF.

This clone was found once. The chain combines TRBV5-6 with TRBJ2-3; 8 nucleotides agree with TRBD2. Germline trimming cut 3 bases from V and 5 bases from J; bases unmatched to any gene: 14. Germline lookup yields CDR1 SGHDT and CDR2 YYEEEE. This CDR3 has 17 residues. The CDR3 spells CASSSETSGEGIDTQYF. The CDR3 nucleotides read TGTGCCAGCAGCTCCGAAACTAGCGGAGAGGGAATAGATACGCAGTATTTT.

The gene calls are TRBV10-1 and TRBJ2-7; D is tentatively TRBD1 or TRBD2 (5 bases each). Germline V gene sequence: CDR1 WNHNN, CDR2 SYGVQD (reference sequence). Trimming cost V 3 bases and J 7 bases, with 22 bases left between them. The CDR3 is 16 amino acids. This chain's CDR3 is CASSEVSGGSWGEQYF. In DNA, the CDR3 is TGCGCCAGCAGTGAAGTCTCCGGCGGCTCCTGGGGGGAGCAGTACTTC.

The chain employs TRBV11-2 and TRBJ1-2, with D hard to call. The CDR3 runs 13 residues. With 6 bases removed from V and 2 bases from J, the gap between germline ends came to 10 bases. CDR1 and CDR2 (germline): SGHAT, FQNNGV. The CDR3 bases are TGTGCCAGCAGTTCACTATTGAACTATGGCTACACCTTC. Its protein is CASSSLLNYGYTF. Based on the CDR3 plus reference TRBV11-2 and TRBJ1-2, the full variable domain is EAGVAQSPRYKIIEKRQSVAFWCNPISGHATLYWYQQILGQGPKLLIQFQNNGVVDDSQLPKDRFSAERLKGVDSTLKIQPAKLEDSAVYLCASSSLLNYGYTFGSGTRLTVV.

This rearrangement joins TRBV7-9 to TRBJ2-3, with 8 positions matching TRBD1. This CDR3 spans 15 amino acids. V gave up 5 bases and J gave up 1 base; unmatched junction bases: 5. Germline CDR1 is SEHNR and CDR2 is FQNEAQ (reference sequence). The CDR3 sequence is CASSPDRGGTDTQYF. The CDR3 bases are TGTGCCAGCAGCCCCGACAGGGGTGGCACAGATACGCAGTATTTT.